This T cell receptor (beta chain) appears in the sequencing data of a study of blood T cell repertoires in COVID-19. Clones were sequenced by immunoSEQ multiplex PCR, and TCRdb holds only the in-frame ones, with some missing. The sample has about 160,000 clones, about four fifths seen once. Trimming shortened V by 0 bases and J by 6 bases, and 8 bases separated the two germline ends. Germline V CDR1 and CDR2: GTSNPN, SVGIG (reference sequence). This CDR3 comprises 13 residues. This chain links TRBV30 with TRBJ2-2; D call uncertain. This clonotype originated in an elderly woman with acute or convalescent COVID-19. Sequenced sample: peripheral blood. The CDR3 bases are TGTGCCTGGAGTGTGAGTCCGGCCGGGGAGCTGTTTTTT. Protein product: CAWSVSPAGELFF.